The 3 T cell receptor beta chains reported below all come from one sample, sequenced in a study of PD-1 blockade in classical Hodgkin lymphoma. Sequencing was performed with immunoSEQ multiplex PCR; in TCRdb, only in-frame clones are kept and a portion is missing. Among approximately 61,000 clones, around 89% were seen once, and the ten largest hold 15%. Every patient had relapsed following autologous stem cell transplantation, and cohorts differed in brentuximab vedotin exposure. Sequencing used peripheral blood mononuclear cells (PBMCs), obtained at baseline. The receptors were sampled from a human donor with classical Hodgkin lymphoma.

The chain is built from TRBV4-2 and TRBJ1-2; TRBD1 matches 7 bases. Per the germline V gene, CDR1 is LGHNA and CDR2 is YNFKEQ. CDR3 length: 11 amino acids. The J segment lost 4 bases and the V segment lost 8 bases, leaving 1 base of the junction unmatched. Here the CDR3 reads CASGTVYGYTF. The CDR3 DNA reads TGTGCCAGCGGGACAGTCTATGGCTACACCTTC.

The V gene is TRBV7-6, the J gene TRBJ2-3; D is unclear. V gave up 1 base and J gave up 5 bases, with 7 bases separating them. Germline CDR1 and CDR2: SGHVS and FNYEAQ. This CDR3 has 13 residues. Written as DNA, the CDR3 is TGTGCCAGCAGCTTAGTTACGGGAGATACGCAGTATTTT. Translated, it gives CASSLVTGDTQYF.

This clone was counted a single time. The chain links TRBV7-9 to TRBJ1-2; D unclear. This CDR3 is built from 15 residues. The ends were cut back, 2 bases at V and 0 bases at J, with 10 bases in the middle. Germline V gives CDR1 SEHNR, CDR2 FQNEAQ (reference sequence). The CDR3 nucleotides read TGTGCCAGCAGCTTACCGTGGGCGACTAACTATGGCTACACCTTC. This codes for CASSLPWATNYGYTF.